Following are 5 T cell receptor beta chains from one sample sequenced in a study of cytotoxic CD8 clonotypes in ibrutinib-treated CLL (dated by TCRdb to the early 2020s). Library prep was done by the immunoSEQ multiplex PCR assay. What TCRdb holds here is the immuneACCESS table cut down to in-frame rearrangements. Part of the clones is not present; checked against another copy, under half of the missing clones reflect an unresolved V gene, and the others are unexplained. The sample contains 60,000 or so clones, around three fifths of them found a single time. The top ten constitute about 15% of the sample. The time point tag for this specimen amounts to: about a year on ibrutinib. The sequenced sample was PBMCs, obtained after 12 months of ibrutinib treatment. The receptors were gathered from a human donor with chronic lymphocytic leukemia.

The CDR3 DNA follows: TGTGCCAGTAGTATGGGACAGGGTCACTATGGCTACACCTTC. Amino acid sequence: CASSMGQGHYGYTF. The chain links TRBV19 to TRBJ1-2, with 9 positions matching TRBD1. CDR1 and CDR2 (germline): LNHDA, SQIVND (reference sequence). This CDR3 spans 14 amino acids. Trimming at V came to 3 bases and at J to 3 bases, leaving 2 bases not matched to a gene.

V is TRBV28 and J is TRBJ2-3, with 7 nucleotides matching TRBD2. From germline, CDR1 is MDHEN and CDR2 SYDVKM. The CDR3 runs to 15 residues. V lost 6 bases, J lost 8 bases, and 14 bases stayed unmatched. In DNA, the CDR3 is TGTGCCAGCAGCTCGGAAAGGCGGGAGTATGGTACGCAGTATTTT. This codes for CASSSERREYGTQYF.

The chain's CDR3 is CASSLAPGSYGYTF. In DNA form, the CDR3 reads TGCGCCAGCAGCTTGGCGCCGGGGAGTTATGGCTACACCTTC. V gene TRBV5-1 combines with J gene TRBJ1-2; D gene uncertain. Germline CDR1 reads SGHRS; CDR2 reads YFSETQ. The CDR3 spans 14 residues. The germline V and J ends were trimmed by 0 bases and 5 bases, with 11 bases remaining between them.

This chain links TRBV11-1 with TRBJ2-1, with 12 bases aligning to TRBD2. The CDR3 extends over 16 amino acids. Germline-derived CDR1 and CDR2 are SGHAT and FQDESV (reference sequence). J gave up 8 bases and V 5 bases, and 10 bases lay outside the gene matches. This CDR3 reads CASSPWTSGARHEQFF. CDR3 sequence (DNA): TGTGCCAGCAGCCCGTGGACTAGCGGGGCCCGGCATGAGCAGTTCTTC.

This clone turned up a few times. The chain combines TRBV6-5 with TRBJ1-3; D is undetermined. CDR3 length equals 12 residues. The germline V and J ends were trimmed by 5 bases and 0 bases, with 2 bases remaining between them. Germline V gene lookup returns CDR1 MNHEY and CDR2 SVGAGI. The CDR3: CASSTSGNTIYF. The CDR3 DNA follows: TGTGCCAGCAGTACCTCTGGAAACACCATATATTTT.